This entry lists 3 T cell receptor beta chains sequenced from one sample in a study of PD-1 blockade in classical Hodgkin lymphoma. Measured with immunoSEQ multiplex PCR; TCRdb has only the in-frame clones, and not every one. The sample has around 50,000 clones, around 76% seen once. This sample's time point: cycle 4 day 1 (C4D1), after more than five weeks of nivolumab. All the patients suffered relapse after autologous stem cell transplantation, and brentuximab vedotin exposure differed. The sequencing used peripheral blood mononuclear cells (PBMCs), collected before the fourth cycle of nivolumab. These receptors all come from a human donor with classical Hodgkin lymphoma.

The rearrangement uses TRBV10-1 and TRBJ2-1; maybe TRBD2 (5 bases). The CDR3 is 14 amino acids. Per the germline V gene, CDR1 is WNHNN and CDR2 is SYGVQD (reference sequence). V dropped 3 bases and J dropped 3 bases, with 9 bases sitting between them. Here the CDR3 reads CASSDITSYNEQFF. The CDR3 DNA reads as TGCGCCAGCAGTGATATTACTAGCTACAATGAGCAGTTCTTC.

The V and J genes are TRBV7-8 and TRBJ1-4, with a weak D call TRBD1 (6 bases). Looked up from germline, CDR1 is SGHVS and CDR2 is FQNEAQ. The V end lost 5 bases, the J end lost 3 bases, and 13 bases lay between the germline ends. The CDR3 totals 15 residues. The CDR3 bases are TGTGCCAGCAGCCCGATGGGGGCAGCTAATGAAAAACTGTTTTTT. It yields the protein CASSPMGAANEKLFF.

The chain combines TRBV5-1 with TRBJ2-2; D ambiguous. Trimming cost V 4 bases and J 2 bases, with 9 bases left between them. Looked up from germline, CDR1 is SGHRS and CDR2 is YFSETQ. This CDR3 is built from 14 residues. The CDR3 spells CASSERYNTGELFF. In DNA, the CDR3 is TGCGCCAGCAGCGAGAGATACAACACCGGGGAGCTGTTTTTT.